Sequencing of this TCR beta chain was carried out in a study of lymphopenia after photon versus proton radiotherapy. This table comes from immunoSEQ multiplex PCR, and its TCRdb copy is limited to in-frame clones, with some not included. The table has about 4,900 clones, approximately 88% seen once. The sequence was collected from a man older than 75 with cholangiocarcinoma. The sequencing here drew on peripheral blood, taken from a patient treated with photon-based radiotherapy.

Here the CDR3 reads CASSSSGTDGYTF. The CDR3 nucleotides read TGTGCCAGCTCATCTTCCGGGACAGATGGCTACACCTTC. The rearrangement uses TRBV18 and TRBJ1-2; 7 nucleotides agree with TRBD1. The CDR3 contains 13 residues. The V gene end was trimmed by 5 bases and the J gene end by 6 bases; junction bases not matched to a gene: 6. Germline V gives CDR1 KGHSH, CDR2 LQKENI.